What follows are 13 T cell receptor beta chains derived from one specimen sequenced in a study of blood T cell repertoires in COVID-19. Assay used: immunoSEQ multiplex PCR; TCRdb lists only in-frame clones, some missing. The data contain roughly 380,000 clones, around 87% of them singletons. Specimen: PBMCs or T cells enriched from blood (not recorded which). The receptor source for this set is a man aged 25 to 45 who had recovered from COVID-19.

The V and J genes are TRBV19 and TRBJ1-5; the D gene is possibly TRBD1 (6 bases). CDR3 size: 15 residues. V was clipped by 4 bases and J by 2 bases, with 12 bases between them. Germline V gene sequence: CDR1 LNHDA, CDR2 SQIVND (reference sequence). The CDR3 DNA reads as TGTGCCAGTAGTAACAGGGCGGCTGGCAATCAGCCCCAGCATTTT. Its translation: CASSNRAAGNQPQHF.

The CDR3 DNA follows: TGCGCCACCCCGTACAGCCTCCACTATGGCTACACCTTC. Translation: CATPYSLHYGYTF. V is TRBV10-1 and J is TRBJ1-2; D unclear. This CDR3 spans 13 amino acids. Trimming removed 10 bases at V and 3 bases at J, with 15 bases between. Germline V gene lookup returns CDR1 WNHNN and CDR2 SYGVQD (reference sequence).

The chain employs TRBV5-6 and TRBJ2-5; possible D gene TRBD2, 6 bases. V gave up 2 bases and J gave up 9 bases, with 8 bases separating them. The CDR3 is made up of 11 amino acids. CDR1 SGHDT and CDR2 YYEEEE come from the germline V gene. In DNA, the CDR3 is TGTGCCAGCAGCTTTCGGAGGGCCCAGTACTTC. Translating it yields CASSFRRAQYF.

This clone was found a few times. The V call is TRBV19, the J call TRBJ1-5; D gene uncertain. The germline V gene encodes CDR1 LNHDA and CDR2 SQIVND (reference sequence). CDR3 size: 14 residues. The V end was cut by 11 bases, the J end by 2 bases, with 16 bases between. Written as DNA, the CDR3 is TGTGCCTCTGCGGGCGAGTCGGGCAATCAGCCCCAGCATTTT. Translation gives CASAGESGNQPQHF.

The rearrangement uses TRBV30 and TRBJ2-5; 8 bases fit TRBD1. The germline CDR1 and CDR2 sequences are GTSNPN and SVGIG (reference sequence). CDR3 length: 15 residues. The V segment lost 0 bases and the J segment 6 bases; nucleotides outside the gene matches: 9. CDR3 bases: TGTGCCTGGAGTGTATCTCCAGGGGGCGCACAGACCCAGTACTTC. This codes for CAWSVSPGGAQTQYF.

This rearrangement joins TRBV30 to TRBJ1-4; a weak D match, TRBD1 (6 bases). CDR3 length: 13 amino acids. The ends were cut back, 1 base at V and 6 bases at J, with 9 bases in the middle. Germline CDR1 is GTSNPN and CDR2 is SVGIG (reference sequence). CDR3 amino acids: CAWSGDNHEKLFF. DNA for the CDR3: TGTGCCTGGAGTGGGGACAATCATGAAAAACTGTTTTTT.

The V call is TRBV5-4, the J call TRBJ2-2; D not certain. The germline V and J ends were trimmed by 4 bases and 5 bases, with 9 bases remaining between them. This CDR3 has 13 amino acids. In germline, CDR1 is SGHNT, CDR2 YYREEE (reference sequence). CDR3 amino acids: CASSLAETGELFF. The CDR3 bases are TGTGCCAGCAGCCTGGCGGAGACCGGGGAGCTGTTTTTT.

The chain employs TRBV4-1 and TRBJ1-5; no clear D gene. V lost 1 base, J lost 2 bases, and 3 bases lay in between. The CDR3 is 13 amino acids. Germline CDR1 reads MGHRA; CDR2 reads YSYEKL. The CDR3 DNA reads TGCGCCAGCAGCCAAGCGGGCAATCAGCCCCAGCATTTT. Residues: CASSQAGNQPQHF.

CDR3 amino acids: CAISPQGLSGGYTF. The CDR3 DNA reads as TGTGCCATCTCCCCACAGGGCCTTTCGGGTGGCTACACCTTC. The J gene is TRBJ1-2, the V gene TRBV10-3; perhaps TRBD1 as D (6 bases). Per germline, CDR1 ENHRY and CDR2 SYGVKD. The length of the CDR3 is 14 residues. Trimming removed 8 bases at V and 7 bases at J, with 20 bases between.

The V gene is TRBV7-9, the J gene TRBJ2-7, with a weak D call TRBD2 (6 bases). The CDR3 totals 14 residues. Germline values: CDR1 SEHNR, CDR2 FQNEAQ (reference sequence). The V end lost 5 bases, the J end lost 7 bases, and 18 bases lay between the germline ends. The DNA of the CDR3 is TGTGCCAGCAGCCCGCGGGACCGCGTGGGGGAGCAGTACTTC. Its protein product is CASSPRDRVGEQYF.

CDR3 in DNA: TGTGCCAGCAGCCAAGAGTCTGTGCGGTCCCTCTATGGCTACACCTTC. Residues: CASSQESVRSLYGYTF. This chain uses TRBV4-2 with TRBJ1-2; D is unresolved. This CDR3 has 16 residues. Germline CDR1 and CDR2: LGHNA and YNFKEQ. V was cut by 0 bases and J by 4 bases, with 15 bases left in between.

V usage is TRBV27 and J usage is TRBJ1-1; D is possibly TRBD1 (6 bases). CDR3 size: 14 residues. V shed 5 bases and J shed 4 bases, with 14 bases lying between them. Germline V gene data show CDR1 as MNHEY and CDR2 as SMNVEV (reference sequence). In DNA, the CDR3 is TGTGCCAGCAGTCCCGGACAGAGTGGCACTGAAGCTTTCTTT. Translating it yields CASSPGQSGTEAFF.

The sample holds a few counts of this clone. The rearrangement links TRBV5-5 to TRBJ1-3; perhaps TRBD1 as D (6 bases). The V end lost 1 base, the J end lost 6 bases, and 14 bases lay between the germline ends. This CDR3 has 15 amino acids. Germline-derived CDR1 and CDR2 are SGHKS and YYEKEE (reference sequence). This chain's CDR3 is CASSLTHRAENTIYF. The CDR3 DNA is TGTGCCAGCAGCTTGACTCACAGGGCTGAAAACACCATATATTTT. Complete variable domain (other parts from reference TRBV5-5 and TRBJ1-3): DAGVTQSPTHLIKTRGQQVTLRCSPISGHKSVSWYQQVLGQGPQFIFQYYEKEERGRGNFPDRFSARQFPNYSSELNVNALLLGDSALYLCASSLTHRAENTIYFGEGSWLTVV.